This entry describes one T cell receptor (beta chain). Its antigen remains unidentified. Germline CDR1 LNHDA, CDR2 SQIVND (reference sequence). The CDR3 totals 15 residues. V shed 1 base and J shed 0 bases, with 10 bases lying between them. These data come from a study of CD8 T cell repertoires and HIV-1 epitope variants. Turning to the study itself: The baseline condition was 1M T cells left uncultured. Points from the study as a whole: Nef KF9 drew four or five clonotypes and HW9 one, without TAALDMSHF responses. Nine antigen-specific TCR beta clonotypes were found; roughly 6 seemed cross-reactive to variants.

Assay used: immunoSEQ multiplex PCR; TCRdb lists only in-frame clones, some missing. This sample has 5,700 or so clones; approximately 70% occur once, and the top ten carry 45%. Sample: cultured CD8+ T cells derived from PBMCs. This chain joins TRBV19 and TRBJ2-7; D uncertain. This receptor was taken from a male donor with HIV. The CDR3 DNA is TGTGCCAGTAGTATAGTTGGGTTCCACTCCTACGAGCAGTACTTC. It specifies CASSIVGFHSYEQYF.